The rows below give T cell receptor beta chains drawn from one sample of a study of shared clonotypes between healthy human individuals. Profiled with immunoSEQ multiplex PCR; TCRdb holds only in-frame clones, not every one. This sample yields some 900,000 clones, of which less than 85% are seen a single time; around 1.5% belongs to the top ten. Sequenced input: memory CD4+ T cells sorted from blood. The receptors originated from a young man in good health. Each CDR3 is given with its conserved first and last residue. D genes are given only for firm matches. Where a row states a size, it is once, few, many or the class of an expanded clone; other rows omit it.

d_call clone_size j_call v_call cdr3_aa cdr3_nt
NA NA TRBJ1-1 TRBV5-1 CASNRDTLGGTEAFF TGCGCCAGTAACCGGGACACCCTCGGGGGGACTGAAGCTTTCTTT
NA once TRBJ2-1 TRBV7-8 CASSLMRSSYNEQFF TGTGCCAGCAGCTTAATGCGGAGCTCCTACAATGAGCAGTTCTTC
NA NA TRBJ1-2 TRBV10-3 CAISEPGAPNYGYTF TGTGCCATCAGTGAGCCAGGGGCTCCTAACTATGGCTACACCTTC
NA few TRBJ2-2 TRBV9 CASSAQERRRTGELFF TGTGCCAGCAGCGCTCAGGAGAGGCGACGTACCGGGGAGCTGTTTTTT
NA NA TRBJ1-2 TRBV4-3 CASSHRNYGYTF TGCGCCAGCAGCCATCGTAACTATGGCTACACCTTC
NA NA TRBJ1-1 TRBV6-4 CASKGDESMNTEAFF TGTGCCAGCAAGGGCGACGAGAGTATGAACACTGAAGCTTTCTTT
NA NA TRBJ2-3 TRBV5-4 CASSRQEDTQYF TGTGCCAGCAGCCGACAGGAAGATACGCAGTATTTT
TRBD2 NA TRBJ2-7 TRBV4-2 CASSLTPLRPGTSGGTYEQYF TGTGCCAGCAGCCTTACTCCTCTCCGTCCCGGGACTAGCGGGGGGACCTACGAGCAGTACTTC
NA NA TRBJ2-7 TRBV7-9 CASSLAPRYEQYF TGTGCCAGCAGCTTAGCGCCCAGGTACGAGCAGTACTTC
TRBD2 NA TRBJ2-3 TRBV9 CASTTSGGAADTQYF TGTGCCAGCACCACCAGCGGGGGGGCAGCAGATACGCAGTATTTT
NA NA TRBJ2-7 TRBV28 CASSLRQMKSYEQYF TGTGCCAGCAGTTTGCGGCAGATGAAGTCCTACGAGCAGTACTTC
TRBD1 NA TRBJ1-2 TRBV5-1 CASSLDRGDGYTF TGCGCCAGCAGCTTGGACAGGGGGGATGGCTACACCTTC
NA NA TRBJ2-3 TRBV4-3 CASSQEGSARVWGDTQYF TGCGCCAGCAGCCAAGAGGGAAGCGCGCGGGTGTGGGGCGATACGCAGTATTTT
NA once TRBJ2-7 TRBV28 CASSPSQGYEQYF TGTGCCAGCAGTCCCTCCCAGGGGTACGAGCAGTACTTC
TRBD2 once TRBJ2-3 TRBV7-2 CASSFGTSGARSTDTQYF TGTGCCAGCAGCTTTGGGACTAGCGGGGCTAGAAGCACAGATACGCAGTATTTT
NA NA TRBJ2-1 TRBV7-2 CASSLGRVDMFF TGTGCCAGCAGCTTAGGACGGGTGGATATGTTCTTC
NA NA TRBJ1-1 TRBV28 CASRSGTIVAFF TGTGCCAGCAGGTCCGGAACTATAGTAGCTTTCTTT
TRBD1 NA TRBJ1-6 TRBV19 CASSATGGAYNSPLHF TGTGCCAGTAGTGCTACAGGGGGCGCTTATAATTCACCCCTCCACTTT
TRBD2 few TRBJ2-1 TRBV5-4 CASSSGLAGGGNEQFF TGTGCCAGCAGTTCGGGACTAGCGGGGGGAGGGAATGAGCAGTTCTTC
TRBD1 NA TRBJ2-7 TRBV7-2 CASSYRQGAQEQYF TGTGCCAGCAGCTACAGACAGGGGGCTCAAGAGCAGTACTTC
NA NA TRBJ1-5 TRBV7-2 CASSLGGRGNQPQHF TGTGCCAGCAGCTTAGGAGGCAGGGGAAATCAGCCCCAGCATTTT
NA NA TRBJ1-3 TRBV25-1 CASSEYGGGNTIYF TGTGCCAGCAGTGAATATGGCGGCGGAAACACCATATATTTT